This TCR beta chain was sequenced in a study of T cell repertoires in cytomegalovirus infection. Study-level background: Matching HLA type, along with CMV infection, was indicated by public TCR beta signatures.

Findings and caveats of the study: Cumulative frequency (of public TCR beta family members) identified carriers of CMV plus the relevant HLA. Ex vivo responses were dominated by HLA-C-restricted CMV-specific TCR beta clonotypes.

The CDR3 contains 17 residues. Germline V CDR1 and CDR2: LGHNA, YNFKEQ. Trimming at V came to 3 bases and at J to 1 base, leaving 8 bases not matched to a gene. Comments on this clonotype: Its specificity is unknown.

TCRdb used MiXCR to reprocess the reads, holding one entry per CDR3 protein. The repertoire consists of about 300,000 distinct CDR3 sequences, with approximately 8.9% occurring once and the leading ten covering approximately 2.4%. The sequence derives from a human donor in good health (CMV status not recorded). Some clones in this sample may be carry-over from other donors' samples. Material for sequencing was PBMCs. The chain recombines TRBV4-2 with TRBJ1-1; 10 nucleotides line up with TRBD1. The CDR3 loop reads CASSQAPGQGPNTEAFF. The CDR3, as DNA: TGTGCCAGCAGCCAGGCTCCGGGACAGGGGCCGAACACTGAAGCTTTCTTT.